This passage covers 8 T cell receptor beta chains from one sample sequenced in a study of blood T cell repertoires in COVID-19. Some clones are missing from TCRdb's copy, which holds only in-frame ones; the method was immunoSEQ multiplex PCR. The table shows roughly 57,000 clones, with almost 80% occurring only once. Sequenced material: peripheral blood. Receptors were obtained from a man aged 55 to 70 with acute or convalescent COVID-19.

The J gene is TRBJ2-1, the V gene TRBV7-3, with 8 bases aligning to TRBD2. V gave up 8 bases and J gave up 4 bases; unmatched junction bases: 1. Germline V gene lookup returns CDR1 SGHTA and CDR2 FQGTGA. This CDR3 has 12 amino acids. The CDR3 DNA reads as TGTGCCAGCGGGACTAGTTACAATGAGCAGTTCTTC. Translating gives CASGTSYNEQFF.

The chain couples TRBV12-3 or TRBV12-4 to TRBJ2-1; no clear D gene. The CDR3 has 13 amino acids. V was cut by 10 bases and J by 3 bases, with 13 bases left in between. CDR3 DNA sequence: TGTGCCACCCGTGTCCGAGACTACAATGAGCAGTTCTTC. It specifies CATRVRDYNEQFF.

Remarks on this clone: The sample carries other DNA sequences with the same CDR3. The rearrangement uses TRBV5-4 and TRBJ1-1; D might be TRBD1 (6 bases). V gave up 2 bases and J gave up 5 bases, with 13 bases separating them. CDR3 length equals 14 residues. Germline lookup yields CDR1 SGHNT and CDR2 YYREEE (reference sequence). CDR3 DNA sequence: TGTGCCAGCAGCTTACAGGGCGGTGGGACTGAAGCTTTCTTT. Its protein product is CASSLQGGGTEAFF. The full variable domain, in which reference TRBV5-4 and TRBJ1-1 provide the parts outside the CDR3, is ETGVTQSPTHLIKTRGQQVTLRCSSQSGHNTVSWYQQALGQGPQFIFQYYREEENGRGNFPPRFSGLQFPNYSSELNVNALELDDSALYLCASSLQGGGTEAFFGQGTRLTVV.

This sequence joins TRBV28 and TRBJ2-3; TRBD2 agrees at 13 bases. CDR1 is MDHEN and CDR2 is SYDVKM in the germline V gene. This CDR3 has 18 amino acids. V trimming: 6 bases; J trimming: 0 bases; junction bases outside the gene matches: 9. The CDR3 here is CASSTTSGGARSTDTQYF. The DNA for the CDR3 is TGTGCCAGCAGCACTACTAGCGGGGGGGCCCGAAGCACAGATACGCAGTATTTT.

This clone was observed a single time. This rearrangement joins TRBV28 to TRBJ1-2; 9 nucleotides agree with TRBD1. Germline CDR1 MDHEN, CDR2 SYDVKM. This CDR3 has 14 amino acids. V was clipped by 2 bases and J by 7 bases; unmatched bases: 5. DNA for the CDR3: TGTGCCAGCAGTTTACAGGACAGGGGCGGTGGCTACACCTTC. Translation: CASSLQDRGGGYTF.

The rearrangement uses TRBV7-3 and TRBJ2-7; perhaps TRBD1 as D (5 bases). V dropped 2 bases and J dropped 1 base, with 12 bases sitting between them. This CDR3 has 15 amino acids. Germline V gene sequence: CDR1 SGHTA, CDR2 FQGTGA. The CDR3 loop is CASSLGQGLSYEQYF. In DNA, the CDR3 is TGTGCCAGCAGCTTAGGCCAGGGCCTTTCCTACGAGCAGTACTTC.

The chain couples TRBV5-1 to TRBJ2-1; 9 bases line up with TRBD2. After removal of 4 bases from V and 3 bases from J, the junction contained 5 bases not matched to a gene. CDR1 is SGHRS, CDR2 YFSETQ, per germline. This CDR3 is built from 15 residues. CDR3 in amino acids: CASSAGLAYYNEQFF. DNA of the CDR3: TGCGCCAGCAGCGCGGGACTAGCTTACTACAATGAGCAGTTCTTC.

V and J are TRBV27 and TRBJ2-1; weak D call: TRBD1 (5 bases). V was pared by 6 bases and J by 10 bases, with 13 bases between. The CDR3 consists of 12 residues. CDR1 and CDR2 (germline): MNHEY, SMNVEV (reference sequence). The CDR3 reads CASSRSGREQFF. The CDR3 nucleotides read TGTGCCAGCAGCCGGTCAGGGCGGGAGCAGTTCTTC.